This passage covers 9 T cell receptor beta chains from one sample sequenced in a study of regulatory T cells in long-lasting Graves disease. Time point in this sample: persistent/refractory GD, antithyroid drugs over 5 years with positive TRAb. Researchers made the TCR library from RNA that was extracted from PBMCs. Through Arm-PCR of CDR3 regions and iRepertoire HTBI primers, TCR beta libraries were built. TCRdb itself ran the multiplex PCR reads through MiXCR, one entry per CDR3 protein. The data contain approximately 400,000 distinct CDR3 sequences, around 21% of them seen just once; the ten biggest clones take up under 25%. The sequencing here drew on peripheral blood mononuclear cells (PBMCs), taken when the disease was refractory, from a patient treated with antithyroid drugs. The source of these receptors is a female donor with Graves disease.

The chain is built from TRBV11-2 and TRBJ2-3; D possibly corresponds to TRBD2 (5 bases). Germline V gene sequence: CDR1 SGHAT, CDR2 FQNNGV. V gave up 1 base and J gave up 0 bases, with 20 bases separating them. This CDR3 comprises 19 residues. The CDR3 DNA is TGTGCCAGCAGCTTAGGAGAGGGCGGAGCCTTTACCAGCACAGATACGCAGTATTTT. As protein: CASSLGEGGAFTSTDTQYF.

The chain has TRBV7-2 and TRBJ2-7; 8 bases are a match to TRBD1. Germline V gives CDR1 SGHTA, CDR2 FQGNSA. This CDR3 is built from 15 residues. Trimming at V came to 5 bases and at J to 2 bases, leaving 8 bases not matched to a gene. CDR3 in DNA: TGTGCCAGCAGCCCCGGGACAGGTTTCACCTACGAGCAGTACTTC. Amino acids: CASSPGTGFTYEQYF.

The gene calls are TRBV6-1 and TRBJ2-7; D is possibly TRBD1 (6 bases). Germline CDR1 reads MNHNS; CDR2 reads SASEGT. The V end lost 7 bases, the J end lost 2 bases, and 21 bases lay between the germline ends. There are 16 residues in the CDR3. The CDR3 spells CASTSIQGPTAYEQYF. The CDR3 DNA reads as TGTGCCAGCACCTCAATACAGGGACCCACCGCCTACGAGCAGTACTTC.

The chain combines TRBV5-6 with TRBJ2-7, with 9 bases fitting TRBD1. The CDR3 is 14 residues long. Germline values: CDR1 SGHDT, CDR2 YYEEEE. The trim removed 3 bases at V and 5 bases at J, leaving 6 bases unmatched. The chain's CDR3 is CASSYGTGTDEQYF. The CDR3 DNA follows: TGTGCCAGCAGCTACGGGACAGGGACTGACGAGCAGTACTTC.

This clonotype was picked up many times. The chain uses TRBV28 and TRBJ1-4; weak D call: TRBD1 (5 bases). This CDR3 comprises 14 residues. V was shortened by 4 bases and J by 2 bases, with 8 bases between the two germline ends. The germline V gene has CDR1 MDHEN and CDR2 SYDVKM. CDR3 sequence reads: CASSSQGTNEKLFF. In DNA form, the CDR3 reads TGTGCCAGCAGTTCGCAGGGCACTAATGAAAAACTGTTTTTT.

V gene TRBV2 combines with J gene TRBJ2-7, with 10 positions matching TRBD2. The end of the DNA is better explained by TRBJ2-3, so the J call may be wrong. This CDR3 contains 14 residues. Per the germline V gene, CDR1 is SNHLY and CDR2 is FYNNEI. CDR3 bases: TGTGCCAGCAGTGGTCTAGCGGGAGCGGATACGCAGTATTTT. Its protein is CASSGLAGADTQYF.

This clonotype was counted many times. The rearrangement joins TRBV6-2 or TRBV6-3 to TRBJ2-2; no reliable D call. Germline CDR1 reads MNHEY; CDR2 reads SVGEGT. V dropped 5 bases and J dropped 5 bases, with 12 bases sitting between them. The length of the CDR3 is 14 residues. CDR3 coding DNA: TGTGCCAGCAGTCGCACAGCCAAGACCGGGGAGCTGTTTTTT. This translates into CASSRTAKTGELFF.

The rearrangement uses TRBV5-1 and TRBJ1-6; TRBD1 matches 10 bases. CDR1 is SGHRS and CDR2 is YFSETQ in the germline V gene. The V segment lost 4 bases and the J segment 6 bases; nucleotides outside the gene matches: 1. The CDR3 has 14 residues. The CDR3 nucleotides read TGCGCCAGCAGCGGGACAGGGGCTAATTCACCCCTCCACTTT. As protein: CASSGTGANSPLHF.

CDR3 sequence: CASREGRAEAFF. CDR3 sequence (DNA): TGTGCCAGCAGGGAAGGGAGAGCTGAAGCTTTCTTT. V gene TRBV7-9 combines with J gene TRBJ1-1; D gene ambiguous. Germline assignment: CDR1 SEHNR and CDR2 FQNEAQ (reference sequence). CDR3 size: 12 residues. V lost 6 bases and J 6 bases, leaving 11 bases between the germline ends.